The 19 T cell receptor beta chains given below trace back to one sample, sequenced in a study of cytomegalovirus exposure and HLA in healthy donors. Libraries were prepared by immunoSEQ multiplex PCR; TCRdb keeps only in-frame clonotypes and omits some of them. The data show about 160,000 clones, around four fifths seen once. The sequenced sample was PBMCs. Receptors originate from a man younger than 45 in good health and CMV-seropositive.

This clone occurred once. The chain uses TRBV6-1 and TRBJ2-1; D may be TRBD2 (6 bases). With 3 bases removed from V and 6 bases from J, the gap between germline ends came to 12 bases. This CDR3 has 14 residues. The germline V gene has CDR1 MNHNS and CDR2 SASEGT. In DNA, the CDR3 is TGTGCCAGCAGTGAGACCGCGGGATTCAATGAGCAGTTCTTC. As protein: CASSETAGFNEQFF.

The chain links TRBV1 to TRBJ2-5; the DNA was not compared with TRBD1, the D call given in the table. TRBV1 is a pseudogene. This CDR3 has 16 amino acids. The CDR3 sequence: CTSSPRDRDVQETQYF. In DNA form, the CDR3 reads TGCACCAGCAGCCCCCGGGACAGGGACGTCCAAGAGACCCAGTACTTC.

V gene TRBV27 combines with J gene TRBJ1-4, with a weak D call TRBD1 (5 bases). Trimming cost V 5 bases and J 0 bases, with 10 bases left between them. This CDR3 region has 15 residues. Germline loops: CDR1 MNHEY, CDR2 SMNVEV (reference sequence). In DNA form, the CDR3 reads TGTGCCAGCAGTAAAGGGGCCGCAACTAATGAAAAACTGTTTTTT. It yields the protein CASSKGAATNEKLFF. Drawing the rest from reference TRBV27 and TRBJ1-4, the complete variable domain is EAQVTQNPRYLITVTGKKLTVTCSQNMNHEYMSWYRQDPGLGLRQIYYSMNVEVTDKGDVPEGYKVSRKEKRNFPLILESPSPNQTSLYFCASSKGAATNEKLFFGSGTQLSVL.

This clone turned up a few times. The CDR3 sequence: CASSVDGRGNEKLFF. CDR3 nucleotide sequence: TGTGCCAGCAGCGTAGACGGGAGAGGGAATGAAAAACTGTTTTTT. This sequence joins TRBV9 and TRBJ1-4; D is unresolved. V lost 0 bases and J 5 bases, leaving 11 bases between the germline ends. The CDR3 is 15 residues long. Germline V gives CDR1 SGDLS, CDR2 YYNGEE.

The chain combines TRBV7-2 with TRBJ2-3; 7 bases fit TRBD1. Germline CDR1 reads SGHTA; CDR2 reads FQGNSA. This CDR3 region has 14 residues. J lost 4 bases, V lost 4 bases, and 5 bases had no gene match. The DNA of the CDR3 is TGTGCCAGCAGCTCGGAGCAGGGGGCAGATACGCAGTATTTT. Translating gives CASSSEQGADTQYF. Using reference TRBV7-2 and TRBJ2-3 for the parts outside the CDR3, the full variable domain is GAGVSQSPSNKVTEKGKDVELRCDPISGHTALYWYRQSLGQGLEFLIYFQGNSAPDKSGLPSDRFSAERTGGSVSTLTIQRTQQEDSAVYLCASSSEQGADTQYFGPGTRLTVL.

The chain links TRBV29-1 to TRBJ1-2, with a weak D call TRBD1 (5 bases). This CDR3 region has 13 residues. The ends were cut back, 3 bases at V and 2 bases at J, with 10 bases in the middle. The germline CDR1 and CDR2 sequences are SQVTM and ANQGSEA. In nucleotides, the CDR3 is TGCAGCGTTGAGGGGCGGTGGAACTATGGCTACACCTTC. Translated: CSVEGRWNYGYTF.

The DNA of the CDR3 is TGCAGCGTACAGGGGGGGGATGGCTACACCTTC. It is translated as CSVQGGDGYTF. The genes are TRBV29-1 and TRBJ1-2, with 8 nucleotides matching TRBD1. CDR1 and CDR2 (germline): SQVTM, ANQGSEA. With 6 bases clipped from V and 6 bases from J, the junction kept 3 bases outside the gene matches. This CDR3 is 11 amino acids long.

This CDR3 reads CASSSPNAVNTEAFF. The CDR3, as DNA: TGTGCCAGTAGTTCGCCGAATGCAGTGAACACTGAAGCTTTCTTT. This sequence joins TRBV19 and TRBJ1-1, with unresolved D. Trimming left V 5 bases short and J 0 bases short, with 13 bases between. Germline assignment: CDR1 LNHDA and CDR2 SQIVND (reference sequence). CDR3 size: 15 residues.

The V and J genes are TRBV5-6 and TRBJ2-5; 13 bases align to TRBD2. The CDR3 contains 17 residues. Germline assignment: CDR1 SGHDT and CDR2 YYEEEE. Unmatched junction bases numbered 6, after V lost 2 bases and J lost 2 bases. CDR3 protein: CASSFGGLAGKQETQYF. CDR3 DNA: TGTGCCAGCAGCTTTGGGGGACTAGCGGGGAAGCAAGAGACCCAGTACTTC.

The chain recombines TRBV7-9 with TRBJ1-5; D remains ambiguous. Germline lookup yields CDR1 SEHNR and CDR2 FQNEAQ (reference sequence). This CDR3 spans 15 amino acids. With 4 bases removed from V and 1 base from J, the gap between germline ends came to 11 bases. This CDR3 is CASSSLVGSNQPQHF. DNA for the CDR3: TGTGCCAGCAGCTCCCTCGTTGGCAGCAATCAGCCCCAGCATTTT.

About this clone itself: A read error may produce the germline difference seen at one junction end. This chain connects TRBV19 to TRBJ2-7; D gene uncertain. The CDR3 runs to 11 residues. From germline, CDR1 is LNHDA and CDR2 SQIVND (reference sequence). The CDR3, as DNA: TGTGCCACTAGTCGTGCCTACGAGCAGTACTTC. Amino acids: CATSRAYEQYF.

Judged by abundance, this clone is medium-sized. The chain employs TRBV6-5 and TRBJ2-1; a possible D gene is TRBD1 (5 bases). The CDR3 is made up of 11 amino acids. The V gene's germline CDR1 is MNHEY and CDR2 SVGAGI. Trimming stripped 5 bases from V and 8 bases from J, with 7 bases between. CDR3 nucleotides: TGTGCCAGCAGTCAGGGTTATGAGCAGTTCTTC. As protein: CASSQGYEQFF.

The chain uses TRBV27 and TRBJ1-1; D not certain. From germline, CDR1 is MNHEY and CDR2 SMNVEV (reference sequence). The CDR3 is 11 residues long. With 8 bases removed from V and 1 base from J, the gap between germline ends came to 5 bases. This CDR3 reads CASPGNTEAFF. The CDR3 DNA is TGTGCCAGCCCGGGGAACACTGAAGCTTTCTTT.

This clone was seen a handful of times. The V and J genes are TRBV11-2 and TRBJ2-1; D possibly corresponds to TRBD2 (7 bases). Germline CDR1 is SGHAT and CDR2 is FQNNGV. CDR3 length: 15 residues. The V gene lost 0 bases and the J gene lost 6 bases, with 12 bases spanning the gap. As DNA, the CDR3 is TGTGCCAGCAGCTTAGAGGGGGGGCGTCTCAATGAGCAGTTCTTC. Encoded protein: CASSLEGGRLNEQFF.

V usage is TRBV7-6 and J usage is TRBJ2-7; D is ambiguous. The CDR3 consists of 15 residues. V was pared by 4 bases and J by 3 bases, with 16 bases between. Germline V gene sequence: CDR1 SGHVS, CDR2 FNYEAQ. The CDR3 loop is CASSSPERSSYEQYF. The CDR3 nucleotides are TGTGCCAGCAGCTCCCCAGAGAGGTCGAGCTACGAGCAGTACTTC.

The chain carries TRBV19 and TRBJ2-7; D perhaps matches TRBD2 (5 bases). Germline V gene data show CDR1 as LNHDA and CDR2 as SQIVND (reference sequence). V was clipped by 6 bases and J by 4 bases, with 13 bases between them. This CDR3 is 13 amino acids long. The CDR3 DNA follows: TGTGCCAGTAGCCCTCTCGGGGAGTACGAGCAGTACTTC. Translation: CASSPLGEYEQYF.

The chain is built from TRBV7-2 and TRBJ2-5; TRBD2 agrees at 12 bases. This CDR3 has 16 amino acids. In germline, CDR1 is SGHTA, CDR2 FQGNSA. V trimming: 2 bases; J trimming: 4 bases; junction bases outside the gene matches: 5. In nucleotides, the CDR3 is TGTGCCAGCAGCTTATCGAGACTAGCGGGGGTAGAGACCCAGTACTTC. Encoded protein: CASSLSRLAGVETQYF. Combining the CDR3 with reference TRBV7-2 and TRBJ2-5 gives the whole variable domain GAGVSQSPSNKVTEKGKDVELRCDPISGHTALYWYRQSLGQGLEFLIYFQGNSAPDKSGLPSDRFSAERTGGSVSTLTIQRTQQEDSAVYLCASSLSRLAGVETQYFGPGTRLLVL.

J is TRBJ2-3 and V is TRBV30, with TRBD1 matching 8 bases. V dropped 3 bases and J dropped 3; count of bases not matched to a gene: 8. Germline V gene lookup returns CDR1 GTSNPN and CDR2 SVGIG (reference sequence). The length of the CDR3 is 15 residues. The CDR3 loop reads CAWSLGQGATDTQYF. Written as DNA, the CDR3 is TGTGCCTGGAGCCTCGGCCAGGGGGCAACAGATACGCAGTATTTT.

V gene TRBV6-5 combines with J gene TRBJ2-7, with TRBD1 matching 7 bases. CDR3 length equals 14 residues. With V trimmed by 6 bases and J by 1 base, 6 bases remained unmatched. The germline CDR1 and CDR2 sequences are MNHEY and SVGAGI. The CDR3 region is CASSLLTGSYEQYF. CDR3 nucleotide sequence: TGTGCCAGCAGCCTGCTGACAGGGTCCTACGAGCAGTACTTC.